This T cell receptor (beta chain) was obtained from a study of cytomegalovirus exposure and HLA in healthy donors. Whole-study findings and limits: A previous analysis found most TCR beta V segments productive roughly 87% or roughly 30% of the time.

Healthy bone marrow donors made up the donors. Unrecorded immune exposures were likely, despite nominal health at sampling. It was with 60 Vbeta and 13 Jbeta primers that the PCR ran. Profiled with immunoSEQ multiplex PCR; TCRdb holds only in-frame clones, not every one. Of around 200,000 clones listed, around 80% are singletons. The CDR3 is 15 amino acids. Trimming pared 0 bases from V and 11 bases from J, leaving 18 bases between. Germline CDR1 reads LGHNA; CDR2 reads YNFKEQ. This clone was picked up one time. Antigen: not known. The rearrangement joins TRBV4-2 to TRBJ2-3, with D possibly matching TRBD2 (7 bases). The sequenced material came from PBMCs. The sequence was obtained from a woman under 40 in good health and CMV-seropositive. CDR3 residues: CASSQEGGGRQRQYF. In DNA, the CDR3 is TGTGCCAGCAGCCAAGAAGGCGGGGGCCGACAAAGGCAGTATTTT.